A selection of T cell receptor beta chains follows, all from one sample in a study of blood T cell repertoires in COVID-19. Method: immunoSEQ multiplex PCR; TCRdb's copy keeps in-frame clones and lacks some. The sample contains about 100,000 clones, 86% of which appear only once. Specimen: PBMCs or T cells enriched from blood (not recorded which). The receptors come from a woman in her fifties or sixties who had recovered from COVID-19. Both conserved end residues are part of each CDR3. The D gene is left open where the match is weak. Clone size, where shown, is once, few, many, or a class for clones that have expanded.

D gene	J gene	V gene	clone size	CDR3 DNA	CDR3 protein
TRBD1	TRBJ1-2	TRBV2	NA	TGTGCCAGCAGCCGGACAGGGAATTTTTTGGACTATGGCTACACCTTC	CASSRTGNFLDYGYTF
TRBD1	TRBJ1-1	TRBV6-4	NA	TGTGCCAACCGACAGGGGATGAACACTGAAGCTTTCTTT	CANRQGMNTEAFF
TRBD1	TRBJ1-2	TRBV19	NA	TGTGCCAGTAGTATGTGGGGACAGGGGTATGGCTACACCTTC	CASSMWGQGYGYTF
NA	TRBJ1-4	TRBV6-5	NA	TGTGCCACTCAAGCGTATACAGGGACTAATGAAAAACTGTTTTTT	CATQAYTGTNEKLFF
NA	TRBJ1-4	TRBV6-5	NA	TGTGCCAGCAGCGTCAGGGATAATGAAAAACTGTTTTTT	CASSVRDNEKLFF
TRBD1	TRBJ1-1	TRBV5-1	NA	TGCGCCAGCAGCTTGGGCGACAGGGTTAACACTGAAGCTTTCTTT	CASSLGDRVNTEAFF
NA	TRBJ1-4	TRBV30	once	TGTGCCTGGAATGGGGCAGCAACTAATGAAAAACTGTTTTTT	CAWNGAATNEKLFF
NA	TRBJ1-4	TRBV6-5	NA	TGTGCCAGCAGCCAGGCAGGGTCTGGTGAAAAACTGTTTTTT	CASSQAGSGEKLFF
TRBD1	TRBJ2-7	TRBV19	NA	TGTGCCAGTAGTCGTTCAACCGGGACAGGGACCTACGAGCAGTACTTC	CASSRSTGTGTYEQYF
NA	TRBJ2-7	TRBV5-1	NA	TGCGCCAGCAGCTTAACTACAGGCGAGACCTCCTACGAGCAGTACTTC	CASSLTTGETSYEQYF
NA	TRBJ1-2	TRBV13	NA	TGTGCCAGCAGCTCCCCCTTGGCCGCCACGGGGGGCTACACCTTC	CASSSPLAATGGYTF
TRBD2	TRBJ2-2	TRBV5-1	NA	TGCGCCAGCAGCTTGTACGGGACTAGCTCTAACGGGGAGCTGTTTTTT	CASSLYGTSSNGELFF
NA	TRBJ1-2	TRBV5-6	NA	TGTGCCAGCAGCTTGGTGGGCCAGAGTAATCCCGATGGCTACACCTTC	CASSLVGQSNPDGYTF
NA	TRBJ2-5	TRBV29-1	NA	TGCAGCGTTGAGGAGGGGGCAGAGACCCAGTACTTC	CSVEEGAETQYF
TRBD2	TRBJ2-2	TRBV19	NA	TGTGCCAGTAGTATAGGTCCCTTTGAGGGGACTATCAACACCGGGGAGCTGTTTTTT	CASSIGPFEGTINTGELFF
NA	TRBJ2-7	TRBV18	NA	TGTGCCAGCTCACCACCGGGCAGACGGTACGAGCAGTACTTC	CASSPPGRRYEQYF
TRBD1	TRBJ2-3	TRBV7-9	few	TGTGCCAGCAGGGTGACAGGGTTCCCAGATACGCAGTATTTT	CASRVTGFPDTQYF
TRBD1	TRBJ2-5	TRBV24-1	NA	TGTGCCACCAGTGATCGGGACAGCCCTCCAAGGGAGACCCAGTACTTC	CATSDRDSPPRETQYF
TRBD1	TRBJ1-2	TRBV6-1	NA	TGTGCCAGCAGTAAAGGACAGGGGGCGCGAAACTATGGCTACACCTTC	CASSKGQGARNYGYTF
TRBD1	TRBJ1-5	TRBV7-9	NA	TGTGCCAGCAGCCGAGGACAGGGACGGCAGATTCAGCCCCAGCATTTT	CASSRGQGRQIQPQHF
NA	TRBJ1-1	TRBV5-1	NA	TGCGCCAGCAGCTCCGCCGGGGATGCGAACACTGAAGCTTTCTTT	CASSSAGDANTEAFF
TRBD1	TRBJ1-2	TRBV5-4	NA	TGTGCCAGCAGCTTAGGGACAGGGGAGGGCTACACCTTC	CASSLGTGEGYTF
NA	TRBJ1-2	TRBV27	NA	TGTGCCAGCAGGGGAGCTACTAACTATGGCTACACCTTC	CASRGATNYGYTF
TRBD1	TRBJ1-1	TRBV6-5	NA	TGTGCCAGCAGAGCCCAAGGACAGGGGCACACTGAAGCTTTCTTT	CASRAQGQGHTEAFF
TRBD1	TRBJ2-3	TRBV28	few	TGTGCCAGCAGTGTCGAGGGGACAGGGATCACAGATACGCAGTATTTT	CASSVEGTGITDTQYF
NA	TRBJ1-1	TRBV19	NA	TGTGCCAGTAGTATAGGCAGGGTAGAAGCTTTCTTT	CASSIGRVEAFF
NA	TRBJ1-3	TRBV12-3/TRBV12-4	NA	TGTGCCAGCACCCTTGGGCCCTTAAACACCATATATTTT	CASTLGPLNTIYF
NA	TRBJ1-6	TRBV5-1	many	TGCGCCAGCAGCTTGGAGGGGCAGGGCTATAATTCACCCCTCCACTTT	CASSLEGQGYNSPLHF
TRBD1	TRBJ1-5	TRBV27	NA	TGTGCCAGCAGTTTAGACAGGGGCCAGCCCCAGCATTTT	CASSLDRGQPQHF
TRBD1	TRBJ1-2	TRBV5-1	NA	TGCGCCAGCAGCACGACAGGGCACTATGGCTACACCTTC	CASSTTGHYGYTF
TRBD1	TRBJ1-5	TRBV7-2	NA	TGTGCCAGCAGTTTGGACAGGGTCGATCAGCCCCAGCATTTT	CASSLDRVDQPQHF
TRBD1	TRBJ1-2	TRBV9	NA	TGTGCCAGCAGCGCGACAGGGGAAGTCGGCTACACCTTC	CASSATGEVGYTF
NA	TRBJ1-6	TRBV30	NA	TGTGCCTGGGACATCGATTCACCCCTCCACTTT	CAWDIDSPLHF
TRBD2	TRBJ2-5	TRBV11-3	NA	TGTGCCAGCAGCAAGGGACTAGCGGGGGGGTGGTCGCAAGAGACCCAGTACTTC	CASSKGLAGGWSQETQYF
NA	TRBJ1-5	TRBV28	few	TGTGCCAGCAGTGAGGGGACAAGGGGCGACAATCAGCCCCAGCATTTT	CASSEGTRGDNQPQHF
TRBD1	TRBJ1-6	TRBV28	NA	TGTGCCAGCACCTGGGACAGCAATTCACCCCTCCACTTT	CASTWDSNSPLHF
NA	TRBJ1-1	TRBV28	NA	TGTGCCAGCAGGACAGCAAACACTGAAGCTTTCTTT	CASRTANTEAFF
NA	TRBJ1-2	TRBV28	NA	TGTGCCAGCAGCGCTCCGGGACTTTCGAACTATGGCTACACCTTC	CASSAPGLSNYGYTF
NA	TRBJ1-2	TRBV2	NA	TGTGCCAGCAGTGAGACAGGAGGCTACACCTTC	CASSETGGYTF
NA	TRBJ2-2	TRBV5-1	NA	TGCGCCAGCAGCTTGGTTGCGACACCCGGGGAGCTGTTTTTT	CASSLVATPGELFF
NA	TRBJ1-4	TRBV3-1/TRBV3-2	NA	TGTGCCAGCAGCCAAGCAGGGGCTGAAAAACTGTTTTTT	CASSQAGAEKLFF
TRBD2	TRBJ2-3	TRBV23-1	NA	TGCGCCAGCAGTACCTGGGGGGGACCTTCCCGGTTGGGTACGCAGTATTTT	CASSTWGGPSRLGTQYF